This T cell receptor (beta chain) was sequenced in a study of blood T cell repertoires in COVID-19. Seattle participants joined during active infection and were tracked over time. Original processing methods: The assay estimated nucleated cells by amplifying reference gene primers. Profiled with immunoSEQ multiplex PCR; TCRdb holds only in-frame clones, not every one. That table supplies the V and J calls and clone size; D and trimming were determined from the DNA. The sample records hundreds of thousands of clones, around nine tenths being singletons. This clone was seen a single time. Sample: peripheral blood. The receptor was derived from a woman in her sixties or seventies with COVID-19, enrolled during active disease.

This chain's CDR3 is CASSLGTPGPLNEQFF. CDR3 nucleotide sequence: TGTGCCAGCAGCTTAGGGACGCCAGGGCCTCTCAATGAGCAGTTCTTC. V usage is TRBV7-9 and J usage is TRBJ2-1, with D possibly being TRBD1 (5 bases). The CDR3 consists of 16 residues. V was clipped by 1 base and J by 6 bases, with 16 bases between them. The germline V gene has CDR1 SEHNR and CDR2 FQNEAQ (reference sequence).